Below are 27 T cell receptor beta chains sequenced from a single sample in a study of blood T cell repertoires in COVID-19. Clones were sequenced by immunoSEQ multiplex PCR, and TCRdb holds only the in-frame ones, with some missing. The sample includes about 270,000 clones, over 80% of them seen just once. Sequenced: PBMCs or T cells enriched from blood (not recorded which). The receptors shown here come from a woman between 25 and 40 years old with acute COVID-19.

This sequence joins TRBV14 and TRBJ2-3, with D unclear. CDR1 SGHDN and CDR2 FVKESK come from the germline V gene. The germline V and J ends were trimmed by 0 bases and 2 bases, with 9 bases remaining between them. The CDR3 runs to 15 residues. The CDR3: CASSQDSRNTDTQYF. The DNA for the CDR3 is TGTGCCAGCAGCCAAGATAGCAGAAACACAGATACGCAGTATTTT.

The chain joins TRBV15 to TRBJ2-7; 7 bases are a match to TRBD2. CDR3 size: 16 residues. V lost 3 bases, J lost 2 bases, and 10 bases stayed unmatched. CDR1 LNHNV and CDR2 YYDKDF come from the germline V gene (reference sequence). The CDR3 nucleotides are TGTGCCACCAGCAGGATCGGTGAGGCGGGAGCCTACGAGCAGTACTTC. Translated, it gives CATSRIGEAGAYEQYF.

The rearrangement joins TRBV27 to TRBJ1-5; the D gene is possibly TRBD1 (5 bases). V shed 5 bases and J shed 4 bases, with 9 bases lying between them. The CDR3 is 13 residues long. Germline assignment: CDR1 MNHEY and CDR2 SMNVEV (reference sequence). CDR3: CASSPQGNQPQHF. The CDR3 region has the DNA TGTGCCAGCAGTCCCCAGGGTAATCAGCCCCAGCATTTT.

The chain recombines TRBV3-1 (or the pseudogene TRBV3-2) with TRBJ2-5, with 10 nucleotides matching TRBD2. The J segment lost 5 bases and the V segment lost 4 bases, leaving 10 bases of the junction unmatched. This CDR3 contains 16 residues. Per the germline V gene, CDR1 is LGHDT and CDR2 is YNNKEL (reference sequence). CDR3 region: CASSPSSGRGPETQYF. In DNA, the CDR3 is TGTGCCAGCAGCCCCTCTAGCGGGAGAGGGCCGGAGACCCAGTACTTC.

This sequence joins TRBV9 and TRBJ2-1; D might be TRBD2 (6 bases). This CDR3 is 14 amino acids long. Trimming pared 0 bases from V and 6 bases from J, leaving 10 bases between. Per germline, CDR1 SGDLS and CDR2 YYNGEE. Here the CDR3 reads CASSVDGAGNEQFF. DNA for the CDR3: TGTGCCAGCAGCGTAGACGGAGCGGGCAATGAGCAGTTCTTC.

Here the CDR3 DNA reads TGTGCCAGCAGTTTGTCAGGGGGCGTGAGGTCACCCCTCCACTTT. Translating gives CASSLSGGVRSPLHF. V gene TRBV28 combines with J gene TRBJ1-6, with TRBD1 identical over 8 bases. After removal of 3 bases from V and 10 bases from J, the junction contained 8 bases not matched to a gene. This CDR3 has 15 residues. Per the germline V gene, CDR1 is MDHEN and CDR2 is SYDVKM.

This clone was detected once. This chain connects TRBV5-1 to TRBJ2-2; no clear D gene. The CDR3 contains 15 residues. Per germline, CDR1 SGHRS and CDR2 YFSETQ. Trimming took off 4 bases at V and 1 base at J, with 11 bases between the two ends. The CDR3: CASSPGGLNTGELFF. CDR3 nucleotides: TGCGCCAGCAGCCCTGGCGGTTTGAACACCGGGGAGCTGTTTTTT.

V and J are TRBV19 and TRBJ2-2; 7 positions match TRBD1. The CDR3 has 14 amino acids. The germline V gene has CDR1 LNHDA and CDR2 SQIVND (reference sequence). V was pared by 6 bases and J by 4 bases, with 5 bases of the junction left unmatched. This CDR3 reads CASSWDSSTGELFF. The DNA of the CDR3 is TGTGCCAGTAGCTGGGACAGTTCCACCGGGGAGCTGTTTTTT.

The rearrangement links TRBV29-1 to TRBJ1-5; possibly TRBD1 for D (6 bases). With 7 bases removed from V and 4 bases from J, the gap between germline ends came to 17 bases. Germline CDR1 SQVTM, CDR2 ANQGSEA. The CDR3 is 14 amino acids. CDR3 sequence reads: CSAQTGSVNQPQHF. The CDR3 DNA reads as TGCAGCGCTCAGACAGGTTCGGTAAATCAGCCCCAGCATTTT.

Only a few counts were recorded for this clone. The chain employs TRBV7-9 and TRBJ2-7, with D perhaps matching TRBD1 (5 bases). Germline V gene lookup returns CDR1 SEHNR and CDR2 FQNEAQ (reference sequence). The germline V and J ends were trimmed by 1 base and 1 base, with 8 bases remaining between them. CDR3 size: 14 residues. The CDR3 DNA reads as TGTGCCAGCAGCTTAGGGGGCAAGTCCTACGAGCAGTACTTC. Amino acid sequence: CASSLGGKSYEQYF. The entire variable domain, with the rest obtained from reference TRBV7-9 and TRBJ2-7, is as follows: DTGVSQNPRHKITKRGQNVTFRCDPISEHNRLYWYRQTLGQGPEFLTYFQNEAQLEKSRLLSDRFSAERPKGSFSTLEIQRTEQGDSAMYLCASSLGGKSYEQYFGPGTRLTVT.

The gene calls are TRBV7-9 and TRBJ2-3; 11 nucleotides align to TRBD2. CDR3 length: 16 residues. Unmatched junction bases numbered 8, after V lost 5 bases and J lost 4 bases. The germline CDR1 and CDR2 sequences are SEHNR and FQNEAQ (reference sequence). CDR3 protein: CASSQATSGDSDTQYF. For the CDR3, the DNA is TGTGCCAGCAGCCAAGCGACTAGCGGGGATTCAGATACGCAGTATTTT.

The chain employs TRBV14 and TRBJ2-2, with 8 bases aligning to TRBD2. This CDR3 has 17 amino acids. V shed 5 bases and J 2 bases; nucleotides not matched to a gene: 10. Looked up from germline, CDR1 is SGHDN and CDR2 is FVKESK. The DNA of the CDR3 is TGTGCCAGCAGCGATACTAGCGGCAAGACTAACACCGGGGAGCTGTTTTTT. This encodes CASSDTSGKTNTGELFF.

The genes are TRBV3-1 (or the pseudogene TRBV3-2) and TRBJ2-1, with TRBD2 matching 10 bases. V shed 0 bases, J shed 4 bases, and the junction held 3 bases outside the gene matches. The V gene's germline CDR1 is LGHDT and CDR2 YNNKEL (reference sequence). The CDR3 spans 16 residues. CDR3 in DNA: TGTGCCAGCAGCCAAGACCCAGCGGGAGGGTACAATGAGCAGTTCTTC. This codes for CASSQDPAGGYNEQFF.

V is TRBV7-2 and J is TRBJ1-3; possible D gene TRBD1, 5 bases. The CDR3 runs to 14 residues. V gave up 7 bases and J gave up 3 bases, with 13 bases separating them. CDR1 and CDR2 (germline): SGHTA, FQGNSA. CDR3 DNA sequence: TGTGCCAGCACCTTCGAACAGGATGGAAACACCATATATTTT. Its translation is CASTFEQDGNTIYF. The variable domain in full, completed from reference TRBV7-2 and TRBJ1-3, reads GAGVSQSPSNKVTEKGKDVELRCDPISGHTALYWYRQSLGQGLEFLIYFQGNSAPDKSGLPSDRFSAERTGGSVSTLTIQRTQQEDSAVYLCASTFEQDGNTIYFGEGSWLTVV.

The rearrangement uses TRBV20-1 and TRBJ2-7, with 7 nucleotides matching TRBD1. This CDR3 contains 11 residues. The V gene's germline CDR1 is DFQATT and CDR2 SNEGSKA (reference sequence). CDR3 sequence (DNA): TGCAGCGCCGACAGGGTCAACGAGCAGTACTTC. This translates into CSADRVNEQYF.

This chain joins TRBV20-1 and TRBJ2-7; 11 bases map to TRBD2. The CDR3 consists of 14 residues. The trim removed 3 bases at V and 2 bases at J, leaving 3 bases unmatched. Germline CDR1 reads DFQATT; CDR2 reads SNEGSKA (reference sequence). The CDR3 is CSASIAGGTYEQYF. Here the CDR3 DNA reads TGCAGTGCTAGTATAGCGGGAGGGACCTACGAGCAGTACTTC.

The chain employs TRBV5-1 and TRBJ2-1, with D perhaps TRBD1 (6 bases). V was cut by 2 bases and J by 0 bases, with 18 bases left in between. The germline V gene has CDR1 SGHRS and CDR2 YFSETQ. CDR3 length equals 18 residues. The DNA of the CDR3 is TGCGCCAGCAGCTTCCCAGATTTAGACAGGAGCTCCTACAATGAGCAGTTCTTC. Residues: CASSFPDLDRSSYNEQFF.

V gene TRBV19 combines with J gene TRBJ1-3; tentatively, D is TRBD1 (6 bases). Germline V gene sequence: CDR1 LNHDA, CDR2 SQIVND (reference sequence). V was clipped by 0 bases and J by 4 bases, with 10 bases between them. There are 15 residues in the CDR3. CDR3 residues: CASSIDLDRGNTIYF. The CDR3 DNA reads TGTGCCAGTAGTATAGACCTGGACAGAGGAAACACCATATATTTT.

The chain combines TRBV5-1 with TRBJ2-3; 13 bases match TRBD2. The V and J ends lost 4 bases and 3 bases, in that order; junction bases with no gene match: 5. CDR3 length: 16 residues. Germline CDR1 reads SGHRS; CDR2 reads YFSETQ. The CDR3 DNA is TGCGCCAGCAGCCTTGGACTAGCGGGAGAGACAGATACGCAGTATTTT. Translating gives CASSLGLAGETDTQYF.

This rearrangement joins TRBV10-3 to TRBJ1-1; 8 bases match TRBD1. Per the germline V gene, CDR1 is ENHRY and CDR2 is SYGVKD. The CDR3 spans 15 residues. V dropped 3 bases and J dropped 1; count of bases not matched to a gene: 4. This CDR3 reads CAISEQGVSNTEAFF. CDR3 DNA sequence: TGTGCCATCAGTGAACAGGGGGTTTCGAACACTGAAGCTTTCTTT.

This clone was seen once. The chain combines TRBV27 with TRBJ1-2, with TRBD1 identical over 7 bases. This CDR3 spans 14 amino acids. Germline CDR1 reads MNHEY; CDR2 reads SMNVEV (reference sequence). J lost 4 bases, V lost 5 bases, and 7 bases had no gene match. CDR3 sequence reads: CASSPRQGIYGYTF. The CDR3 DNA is TGTGCCAGCAGTCCCCGACAGGGCATCTATGGCTACACCTTC.

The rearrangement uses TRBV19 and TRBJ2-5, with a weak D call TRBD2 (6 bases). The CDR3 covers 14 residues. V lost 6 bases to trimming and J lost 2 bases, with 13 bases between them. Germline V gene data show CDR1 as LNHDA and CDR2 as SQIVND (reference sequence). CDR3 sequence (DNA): TGTGCCAGTAGCCAGGGACTTGTACAAGAGACCCAGTACTTC. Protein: CASSQGLVQETQYF.

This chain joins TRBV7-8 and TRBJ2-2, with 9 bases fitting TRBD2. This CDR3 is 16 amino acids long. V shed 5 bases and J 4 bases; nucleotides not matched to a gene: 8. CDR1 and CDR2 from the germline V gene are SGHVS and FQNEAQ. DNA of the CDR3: TGTGCCAGCAGCCCTGGGGCTAGCGGGACCACCGGGGAGCTGTTTTTT. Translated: CASSPGASGTTGELFF. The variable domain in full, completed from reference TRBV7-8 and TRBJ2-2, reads GAGVSQSPRYKVAKRGQDVALRCDPISGHVSLFWYQQALGQGPEFLTYFQNEAQLDKSGLPSDRFFAERPEGSVSTLKIQRTQQEDSAVYLCASSPGASGTTGELFFGEGSRLTVL.

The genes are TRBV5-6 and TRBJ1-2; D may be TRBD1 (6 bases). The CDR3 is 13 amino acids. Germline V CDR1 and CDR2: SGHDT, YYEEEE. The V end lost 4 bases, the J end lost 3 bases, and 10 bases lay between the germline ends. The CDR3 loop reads CASSLQGDYGYTF. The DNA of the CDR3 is TGTGCCAGCAGCCTACAGGGTGACTATGGCTACACCTTC.

The CDR3 protein is CASSRRGGSGNTIYF. CDR3 coding DNA: TGTGCCAGCAGCAGACGGGGGGGCTCTGGAAACACCATATATTTT. The chain couples TRBV9 to TRBJ1-3; maybe TRBD1 (5 bases). CDR1 is SGDLS, CDR2 YYNGEE, per germline. The CDR3 length is 15 residues. V was clipped by 4 bases and J by 0 bases, with 11 bases between them.

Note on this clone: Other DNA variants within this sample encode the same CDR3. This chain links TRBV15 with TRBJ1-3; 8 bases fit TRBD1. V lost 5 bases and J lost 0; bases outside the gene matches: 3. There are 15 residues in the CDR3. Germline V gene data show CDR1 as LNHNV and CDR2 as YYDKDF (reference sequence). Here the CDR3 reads CATSRDRGSGNTIYF. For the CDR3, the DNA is TGTGCCACCAGCCGTGACAGGGGCTCTGGAAACACCATATATTTT.

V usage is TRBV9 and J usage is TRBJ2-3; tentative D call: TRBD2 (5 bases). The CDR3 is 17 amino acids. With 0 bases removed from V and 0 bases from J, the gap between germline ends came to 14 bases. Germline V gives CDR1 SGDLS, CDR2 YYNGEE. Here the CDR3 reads CASSVGPEAGSTDTQYF. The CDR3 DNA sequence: TGTGCCAGCAGCGTAGGCCCAGAGGCGGGTAGCACAGATACGCAGTATTTT. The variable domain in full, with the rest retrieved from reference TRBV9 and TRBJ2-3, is DSGVTQTPKHLITATGQRVTLRCSPRSGDLSVYWYQQSLDQGLQFLIQYYNGEERAKGNILERFSAQQFPDLHSELNLSSLELGDSALYFCASSVGPEAGSTDTQYFGPGTRLTVL.